This is a list of T cell receptor beta chains from one sample in a study of blood T cell repertoires in COVID-19. Assay used: immunoSEQ multiplex PCR; TCRdb lists only in-frame clones, some missing. The sample records more than 95,000 clones, 60% to 80% being singletons. Material: peripheral blood. These receptors came from a man aged 55 to 70 with acute or convalescent COVID-19. Each CDR3 is given with its conserved first and last residue. Each record gives: V gene, D gene, CDR3 length, J gene, clone size, CDR3 protein, CDR3 DNA. A D gene is named only where the DNA matches it firmly. Size values are once, few and many counts, or a class for expanded clones, and some rows have none.

v_call: TRBV30; d_call: TRBD1; cdr3_length: 13; j_call: TRBJ2-5; clone_size: .; cdr3_aa: CAWSARGRATQYF; cdr3_nt: TGTGCCTGGAGTGCCAGGGGGCGCGCGACCCAGTACTTC
v_call: TRBV5-1; d_call: TRBD2; cdr3_length: 23; j_call: TRBJ2-7; clone_size: once; cdr3_aa: CASSLEQPGPGLAGGRYLTEQYF; cdr3_nt: TGCGCCAGCAGCTTGGAGCAGCCAGGACCGGGACTAGCGGGAGGCCGGTATCTCACCGAGCAGTACTTC
v_call: TRBV18; d_call: TRBD1; cdr3_length: 15; j_call: TRBJ2-7; clone_size: .; cdr3_aa: CASSEVRTGKNEQYF; cdr3_nt: TGTGCCAGCTCAGAAGTTAGGACAGGGAAGAACGAGCAGTACTTC
v_call: TRBV7-7; d_call: .; cdr3_length: 16; j_call: TRBJ1-4; clone_size: few; cdr3_aa: CASSRSTGATNEKLFF; cdr3_nt: TGTGCCAGCAGTAGATCTACGGGTGCAACTAATGAAAAACTGTTTTTT
v_call: TRBV5-1; d_call: TRBD1; cdr3_length: 15; j_call: TRBJ1-2; clone_size: .; cdr3_aa: CASSLAQDRGYGYTF; cdr3_nt: TGCGCCAGCAGCTTGGCTCAAGACAGGGGTTATGGCTACACCTTC
v_call: TRBV30; d_call: TRBD2; cdr3_length: 14; j_call: TRBJ2-1; clone_size: few; cdr3_aa: CAWSTTSGYNEQFF; cdr3_nt: TGTGCCTGGAGTACGACTAGCGGATACAATGAGCAGTTCTTC
v_call: TRBV13; d_call: TRBD2; cdr3_length: 15; j_call: TRBJ2-1; clone_size: .; cdr3_aa: CASSEYGGAANEQFF; cdr3_nt: TGTGCCAGCAGCGAATACGGGGGGGCGGCTAATGAGCAGTTCTTC
v_call: TRBV27; d_call: .; cdr3_length: 14; j_call: TRBJ2-5; clone_size: .; cdr3_aa: CASRWGQGILTQYF; cdr3_nt: TGTGCCAGCAGGTGGGGGCAGGGCATCTTAACCCAGTACTTC
v_call: TRBV5-1; d_call: TRBD1; cdr3_length: 14; j_call: TRBJ2-7; clone_size: few; cdr3_aa: CASSFRGLTYEQYF; cdr3_nt: TGCGCCAGCAGCTTCAGGGGGCTTACCTACGAGCAGTACTTC
v_call: TRBV19; d_call: TRBD2; cdr3_length: 16; j_call: TRBJ2-1; clone_size: .; cdr3_aa: CASSIDLAGIYNEQFF; cdr3_nt: TGTGCCAGTAGTATAGATCTAGCGGGGATTTACAATGAGCAGTTCTTC
v_call: TRBV5-1; d_call: TRBD1; cdr3_length: 13; j_call: TRBJ2-7; clone_size: .; cdr3_aa: CASSFDRGFEQYF; cdr3_nt: TGCGCCAGCAGCTTCGACAGGGGGTTCGAGCAGTACTTC
v_call: TRBV11-1; d_call: .; cdr3_length: 14; j_call: TRBJ2-2; clone_size: few; cdr3_aa: CASRRVADTGELFF; cdr3_nt: TGTGCCAGCAGGCGGGTAGCAGACACCGGGGAGCTGTTTTTT
v_call: TRBV11-3; d_call: .; cdr3_length: 16; j_call: TRBJ1-4; clone_size: .; cdr3_aa: CASSLHRTADNEKLFF; cdr3_nt: TGTGCCAGCAGCTTACATCGGACAGCGGATAATGAAAAACTGTTTTTT
v_call: TRBV6-4; d_call: .; cdr3_length: 15; j_call: TRBJ2-1; clone_size: .; cdr3_aa: CASSLTDSSYNEQFF; cdr3_nt: TGTGCCAGCAGCCTGACAGACAGCTCCTACAATGAGCAGTTCTTC
v_call: TRBV10-2; d_call: TRBD2; cdr3_length: 15; j_call: TRBJ2-7; clone_size: .; cdr3_aa: CASRPGAGAGNEQYF; cdr3_nt: TGCGCCAGCAGGCCTGGAGCGGGAGCAGGGAACGAGCAGTACTTC
v_call: TRBV19; d_call: TRBD1; cdr3_length: 13; j_call: TRBJ1-1; clone_size: few; cdr3_aa: CASSIAGGAEAFF; cdr3_nt: TGTGCCAGTAGTATAGCAGGGGGCGCTGAAGCTTTCTTT
v_call: TRBV18; d_call: .; cdr3_length: 17; j_call: TRBJ2-2; clone_size: .; cdr3_aa: CASSPSRGGANTGELFF; cdr3_nt: TGTGCCAGCTCACCCTCGAGGGGGGGTGCGAACACCGGGGAGCTGTTTTTT
v_call: TRBV2; d_call: .; cdr3_length: 15; j_call: TRBJ1-2; clone_size: .; cdr3_aa: CASSVQGKANYGYTF; cdr3_nt: TGTGCCAGCAGTGTGCAGGGGAAAGCTAACTATGGCTACACCTTC
v_call: TRBV5-1; d_call: .; cdr3_length: 17; j_call: TRBJ1-3; clone_size: .; cdr3_aa: CASSLAPPGDSGNTIYF; cdr3_nt: TGCGCCAGCAGCTTGGCACCGCCAGGCGACTCTGGAAACACCATATATTTT
v_call: TRBV18; d_call: .; cdr3_length: 14; j_call: TRBJ2-5; clone_size: .; cdr3_aa: CASSPVQVKETQYF; cdr3_nt: TGTGCCAGCTCACCCGTACAAGTTAAAGAGACCCAGTACTTC